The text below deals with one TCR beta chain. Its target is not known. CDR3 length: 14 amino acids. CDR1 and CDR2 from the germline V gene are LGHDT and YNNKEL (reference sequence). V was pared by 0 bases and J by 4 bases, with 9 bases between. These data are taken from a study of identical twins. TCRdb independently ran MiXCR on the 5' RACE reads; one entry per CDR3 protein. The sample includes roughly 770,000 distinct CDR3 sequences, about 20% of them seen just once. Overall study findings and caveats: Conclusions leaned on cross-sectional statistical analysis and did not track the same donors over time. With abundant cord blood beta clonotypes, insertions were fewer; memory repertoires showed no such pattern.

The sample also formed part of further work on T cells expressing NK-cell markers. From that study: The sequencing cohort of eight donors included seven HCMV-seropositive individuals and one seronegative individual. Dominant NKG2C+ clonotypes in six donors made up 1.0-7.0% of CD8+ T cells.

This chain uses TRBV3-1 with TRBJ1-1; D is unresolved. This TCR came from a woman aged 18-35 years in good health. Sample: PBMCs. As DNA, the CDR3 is TGTGCCAGCAGCCAAGAAAGGGTGGTCACTGAAGCTTTCTTT. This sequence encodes CASSQERVVTEAFF.